These 2 T cell receptor beta chains were sequenced from one sample in a study of blood T cell repertoires in COVID-19. Repertoires were generated with immunoSEQ multiplex PCR, while TCRdb's copy carries only in-frame clones and drops some. The sample records 90,000 to 120,000 clones, just over 90% being singletons. Source material: peripheral blood. These TCRs come from a man in his 60s with acute or convalescent COVID-19.

This clone was found a few times. The V gene is TRBV19, the J gene TRBJ2-2; TRBD1 agrees at 9 bases. The germline V gene has CDR1 LNHDA and CDR2 SQIVND (reference sequence). Losses at the gene ends were 11 bases for V and 6 bases for J; bases not matched to a gene: 10. The CDR3 spans 14 residues. Here the CDR3 reads CAATGTGWAGELFF. CDR3 nucleotide sequence: TGTGCCGCTACTGGGACAGGGTGGGCCGGGGAGCTGTTTTTT.

V is TRBV6-6 and J is TRBJ1-2, with 7 bases fitting TRBD1. Germline V gives CDR1 MNHNY, CDR2 SVGAGI (reference sequence). The V gene end was trimmed by 5 bases and the J gene end by 2 bases; junction bases not matched to a gene: 2. The CDR3 contains 13 residues. The CDR3 sequence: CASSRQGNYGYTF. DNA of the CDR3: TGTGCCAGCAGTAGACAGGGAAACTATGGCTACACCTTC.